This T cell receptor (beta chain) emerged from a study of blood T cell repertoires in COVID-19. The overall study: Spain, Italy and the United States supplied samples that represented acute and convalescent COVID-19. Sources were T cells, B-cell-depleted T cells, or PBMCs; the material itself was cDNA or gDNA.

Sequencing used immunoSEQ multiplex PCR; TCRdb keeps in-frame clones, though not all of them. The sample yields about 250,000 clones, about 80% seen once. Germline lookup yields CDR1 SGHRS and CDR2 YFSETQ. The V gene lost 4 bases and the J gene lost 6 bases, with 19 bases spanning the gap. There are 16 residues in the CDR3. Sequencing was carried out using peripheral blood. This chain connects TRBV5-1 to TRBJ1-4; TRBD1 might be the D (5 bases). The source of this sequence is an elderly man with acute or convalescent COVID-19. The CDR3 sequence: CASSRGGARRDEKLFF. CDR3 coding DNA: TGCGCCAGCAGCAGGGGTGGGGCGAGAAGGGATGAAAAACTGTTTTTT.